These T cell receptor beta chains were read from a single sample in a study of regulatory dendritic cells for organ transplantation. Sequencing was performed with immunoSEQ multiplex PCR; in TCRdb, only in-frame clones are kept and a portion is missing. The table records about 30,000 clones, 80% to 85% of them present only once. Specimen: naive CD4+ T cells from blood. The receptors originated from a human donor in good health. Both conserved end residues are part of each CDR3. The order of the fields is clone size, V gene, D gene, J gene, CDR3 DNA, CDR3 protein. The D gene is left open where the match is weak. Clone size appears in some rows only: once, few, many, or a class for an expanded clone.

.	TRBV6-5	.	TRBJ1-6	TGTGCCAGCAGACAGGGTCGAACTTCACCCCTCCACTTT	CASRQGRTSPLHF
.	TRBV6-1	.	TRBJ1-2	TGTGCCAGCAGTGCCCCGGGACAAAACTATGGCTACACCTTC	CASSAPGQNYGYTF
once	TRBV5-1	.	TRBJ2-2	TGCGCCAGCAGCTTGTCTGGGGGGGCAGAAACCGGGGAGCTGTTTTTT	CASSLSGGAETGELFF
.	TRBV18	.	TRBJ2-3	TGTGCCAGCACCGAAGGGGTAGGAGATACGCAGTATTTT	CASTEGVGDTQYF
.	TRBV7-2	TRBD2	TRBJ2-1	TGTGCCAGCAGTACAGGGACTAGCGGGGGGGCTAATGAGCAGTTCTTC	CASSTGTSGGANEQFF
.	TRBV7-2	.	TRBJ1-1	TGTGCCAGCAGCTTAAACCAACAGAACACTGAAGCTTTCTTT	CASSLNQQNTEAFF
.	TRBV14	.	TRBJ1-6	TGTGCCAGCAGCCAGTACCGGGGGACGGGATCACCCCTCCACTTT	CASSQYRGTGSPLHF
.	TRBV9	.	TRBJ2-7	TGTGCCAGCAGCGTATCAGTCTCATACGAGCAGTACTTC	CASSVSVSYEQYF
once	TRBV5-8	TRBD1	TRBJ2-7	TGTGCCAGCAGCTTCAACAGGGGTATCGACCCCTACGAGCAGTACTTC	CASSFNRGIDPYEQYF
.	TRBV13	TRBD2	TRBJ2-1	TGTGCCAGCAGCTTAGGCCGGACTAGCCCTGCTTTAGAGCAGTTCTTC	CASSLGRTSPALEQFF
.	TRBV19	TRBD2	TRBJ2-2	TGTGCCAGTAGTAATAGCGGGGCGAACACCGGGGAGCTGTTTTTT	CASSNSGANTGELFF
.	TRBV19	TRBD2	TRBJ2-1	TGTGCCAGTAGGACTAGCGGGGAGGGCGAGCAGTTCTTC	CASRTSGEGEQFF
.	TRBV5-1	.	TRBJ1-4	TGCGCCAGCAGGTCGACAACGGGGGACGAAAAACTGTTTTTT	CASRSTTGDEKLFF
few	TRBV6-5	TRBD1	TRBJ1-2	TGTGCCAGCAGTTACTCGGGACAGGGAAACTATGGCTACACCTTC	CASSYSGQGNYGYTF
.	TRBV6-1	TRBD1	TRBJ1-5	TGTGCCAGCAGTGAAAGACAGGGTTCGTATAGCAATCAGCCCCAGCATTTT	CASSERQGSYSNQPQHF
.	TRBV15	.	TRBJ2-3	TGTGCCACCAGCAGAGATATCGTTAGTGGTCCGTCAGATACGCAGTATTTT	CATSRDIVSGPSDTQYF
.	TRBV6-5	TRBD1	TRBJ1-3	TGTGCCAGCAGTTCCGACAGGGGGCATGGAAACACCATATATTTT	CASSSDRGHGNTIYF
.	TRBV18	TRBD2	TRBJ2-1	TGTGCCAGCTCACCTCTAGCGGGGGCAGACAATGAGCAGTTCTTC	CASSPLAGADNEQFF
.	TRBV27	TRBD1	TRBJ1-5	TGTGCCAGCAGGAAGACAGGGGAAGGGAGTCAGCCCCAGCATTTT	CASRKTGEGSQPQHF
.	TRBV2	TRBD1	TRBJ1-4	TGTGCCAGCAGTTCGGACAGGGGGGATAGAGAAAAACTGTTTTTT	CASSSDRGDREKLFF